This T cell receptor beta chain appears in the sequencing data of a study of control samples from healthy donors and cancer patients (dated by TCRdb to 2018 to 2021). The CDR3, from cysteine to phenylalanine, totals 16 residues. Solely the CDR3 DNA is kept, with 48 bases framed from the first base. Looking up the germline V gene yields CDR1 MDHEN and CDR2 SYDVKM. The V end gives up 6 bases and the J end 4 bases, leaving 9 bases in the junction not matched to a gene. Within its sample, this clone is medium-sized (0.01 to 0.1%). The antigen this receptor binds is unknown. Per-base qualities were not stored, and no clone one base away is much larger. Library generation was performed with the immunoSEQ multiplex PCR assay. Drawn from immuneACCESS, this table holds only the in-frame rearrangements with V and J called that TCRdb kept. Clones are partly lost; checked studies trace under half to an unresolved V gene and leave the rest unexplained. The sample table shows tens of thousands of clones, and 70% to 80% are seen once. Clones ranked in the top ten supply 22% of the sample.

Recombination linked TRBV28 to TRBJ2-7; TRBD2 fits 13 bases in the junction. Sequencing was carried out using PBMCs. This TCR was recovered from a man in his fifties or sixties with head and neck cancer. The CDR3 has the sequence CASRRKILAGGYEQYF. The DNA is TGTGCCAGCAGACGGAAGATACTAGCGGGAGGGTACGAGCAGTACTTC.